Below are 4 T cell receptor beta chains sequenced from a single sample in a study of CD8 T cells in ankylosing spondylitis. Regarding the study as a whole: Eight highly homologous variants formed a TCR beta motif that appeared characteristic of ankylosing spondylitis blood.

These receptors' targets are unknown. TCRdb reprocessed the 5' RACE reads with MiXCR, giving one entry per CDR3 protein. The profile shows 400,000 or so distinct CDR3 sequences, roughly 25% of them singletons. Input material: blood, either unsorted or a sorted T cell fraction (not recorded which). These receptors all stem from a male donor with ankylosing spondylitis.

The chain has TRBV20-1 and TRBJ2-1; D is unclear. V was clipped by 0 bases and J by 7 bases, with 4 bases between them. Per germline, CDR1 DFQATT and CDR2 SNEGSKA (reference sequence). The CDR3 loop spans 11 amino acids. The CDR3 reads CSARDGNEQFF. CDR3 DNA: TGCAGTGCTAGAGATGGGAATGAGCAGTTCTTC.

In its sample, this clonotype was seen many times. The V and J genes are TRBV12-3 or TRBV12-4 and TRBJ1-5; D is perhaps TRBD1 (5 bases). V dropped 1 base and J dropped 0 bases, with 7 bases sitting between them. This CDR3 has 15 amino acids. CDR3 nucleotide sequence: TGTGCCAGCAGTTTAGGGGGGGTTAGCAATCAGCCCCAGCATTTT. It specifies CASSLGGVSNQPQHF.

The rearrangement joins TRBV20-1 to TRBJ2-7; possibly TRBD1 for D (6 bases). Trimming took off 5 bases at V and 3 bases at J, with 17 bases between the two ends. The CDR3 extends over 14 amino acids. CDR1 is DFQATT and CDR2 is SNEGSKA in the germline V gene (reference sequence). This CDR3 reads CSALPGHTLYEQYF. Here the CDR3 DNA reads TGCAGTGCTCTGCCGGGACACACACTCTACGAGCAGTACTTC.

This clonotype was observed a handful of times. The chain has TRBV12-3 or TRBV12-4 and TRBJ2-5; weak D call: TRBD2 (7 bases). CDR3 length equals 15 residues. V was cut by 6 bases and J by 7 bases, with 21 bases left in between. In nucleotides, the CDR3 is TGTGCCAGCAGCTCCCACAGGGAGGGGCAGGGGACCCAGTACTTC. Its protein is CASSSHREGQGTQYF.